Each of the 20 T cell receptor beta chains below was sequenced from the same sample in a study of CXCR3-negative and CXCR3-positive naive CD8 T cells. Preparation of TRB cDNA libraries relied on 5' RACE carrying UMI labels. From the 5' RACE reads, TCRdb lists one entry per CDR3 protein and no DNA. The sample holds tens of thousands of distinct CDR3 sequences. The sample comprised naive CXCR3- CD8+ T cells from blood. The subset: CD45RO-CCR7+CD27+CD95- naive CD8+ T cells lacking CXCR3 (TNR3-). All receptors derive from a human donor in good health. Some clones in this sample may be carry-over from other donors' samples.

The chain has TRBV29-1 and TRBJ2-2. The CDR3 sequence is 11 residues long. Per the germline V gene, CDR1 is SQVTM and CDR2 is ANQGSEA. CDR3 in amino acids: CSVGRTGELFF.

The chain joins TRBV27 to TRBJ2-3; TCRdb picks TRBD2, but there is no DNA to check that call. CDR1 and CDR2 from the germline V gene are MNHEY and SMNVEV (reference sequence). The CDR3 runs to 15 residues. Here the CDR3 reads CASRRLAGGADTQYF.

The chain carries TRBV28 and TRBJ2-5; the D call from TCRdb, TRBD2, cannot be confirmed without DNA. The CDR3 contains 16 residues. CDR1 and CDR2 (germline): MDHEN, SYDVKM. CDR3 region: CASSLPTVRYRETQYF. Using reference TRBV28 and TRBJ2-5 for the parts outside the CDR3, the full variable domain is DVKVTQSSRYLVKRTGEKVFLECVQDMDHENMFWYRQDPGLGLRLIYFSYDVKMKEKGDIPEGYSVSREKKERFSLILESASTNQTSMYLCASSLPTVRYRETQYFGPGTRLLVL.

Here the CDR3 reads CSLPRGGLPNEQFF. The chain joins TRBV29-1 to TRBJ2-1; TCRdb proposes TRBD2, but this gene call is untestable without DNA. The CDR3 contains 14 residues. CDR1 and CDR2 from the germline V gene are SQVTM and ANQGSEA.

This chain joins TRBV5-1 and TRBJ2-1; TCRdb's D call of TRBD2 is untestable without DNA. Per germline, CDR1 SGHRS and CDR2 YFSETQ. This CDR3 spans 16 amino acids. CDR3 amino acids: CASLPEEGYSYNEQFF.

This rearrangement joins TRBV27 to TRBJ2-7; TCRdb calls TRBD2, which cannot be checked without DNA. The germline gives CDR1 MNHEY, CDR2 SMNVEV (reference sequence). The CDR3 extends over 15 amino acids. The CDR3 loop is CASSPLAGGPNEQYF.

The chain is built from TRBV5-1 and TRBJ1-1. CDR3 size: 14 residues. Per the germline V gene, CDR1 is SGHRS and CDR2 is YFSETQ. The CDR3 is CASGEGFENTEAFF.

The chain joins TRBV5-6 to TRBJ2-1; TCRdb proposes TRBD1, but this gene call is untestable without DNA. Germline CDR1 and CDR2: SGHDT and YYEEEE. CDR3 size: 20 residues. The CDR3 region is CASSSPRGQGGGSSYNEQFF.

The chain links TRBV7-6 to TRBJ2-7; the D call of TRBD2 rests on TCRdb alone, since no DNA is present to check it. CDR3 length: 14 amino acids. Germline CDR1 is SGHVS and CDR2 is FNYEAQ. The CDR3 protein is CASSSARGADEQYF.

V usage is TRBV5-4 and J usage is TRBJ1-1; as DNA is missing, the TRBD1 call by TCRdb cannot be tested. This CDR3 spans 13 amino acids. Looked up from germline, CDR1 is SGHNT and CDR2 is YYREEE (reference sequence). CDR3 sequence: CASTPLAETEAFF. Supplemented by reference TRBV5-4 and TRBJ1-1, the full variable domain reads ETGVTQSPTHLIKTRGQQVTLRCSSQSGHNTVSWYQQALGQGPQFIFQYYREEENGRGNFPPRFSGLQFPNYSSELNVNALELDDSALYLCASTPLAETEAFFGQGTRLTVV.

The CDR3 reads CSARFLTDRLNYGYTF. The chain couples TRBV20-1 to TRBJ1-2; TCRdb's D call of TRBD1 is untestable without DNA. CDR3 length: 16 residues. Germline V gene sequence: CDR1 DFQATT, CDR2 SNEGSKA (reference sequence).

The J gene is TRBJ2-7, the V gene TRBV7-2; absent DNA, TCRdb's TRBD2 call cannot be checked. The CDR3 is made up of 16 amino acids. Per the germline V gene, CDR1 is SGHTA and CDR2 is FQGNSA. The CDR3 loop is CASSLGSSGSTYEQYF.

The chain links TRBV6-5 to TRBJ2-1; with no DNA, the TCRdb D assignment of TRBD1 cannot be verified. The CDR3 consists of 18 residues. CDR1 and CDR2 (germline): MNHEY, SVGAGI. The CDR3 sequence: CASSYSIHGDGRYNEQFF.

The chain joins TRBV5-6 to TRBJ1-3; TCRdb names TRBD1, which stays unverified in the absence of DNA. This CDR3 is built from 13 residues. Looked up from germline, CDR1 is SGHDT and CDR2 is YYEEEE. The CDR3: CASNQGAGNTIYF.

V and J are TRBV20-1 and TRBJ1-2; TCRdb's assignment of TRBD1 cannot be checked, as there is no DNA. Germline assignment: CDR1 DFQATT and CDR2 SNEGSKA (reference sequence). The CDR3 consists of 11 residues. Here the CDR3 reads CSASRVLRYTF.

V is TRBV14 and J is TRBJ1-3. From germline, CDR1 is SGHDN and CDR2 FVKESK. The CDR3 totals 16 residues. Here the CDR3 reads CASSRQSGGTGNTIYF.

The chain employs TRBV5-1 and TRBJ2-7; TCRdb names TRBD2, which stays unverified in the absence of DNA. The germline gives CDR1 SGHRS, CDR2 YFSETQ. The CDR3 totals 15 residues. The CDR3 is CASSLAPSGDYEQYF.

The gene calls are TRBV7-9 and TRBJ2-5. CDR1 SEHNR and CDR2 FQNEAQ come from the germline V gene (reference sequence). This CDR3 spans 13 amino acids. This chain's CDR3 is CASSSLYQETQYF.

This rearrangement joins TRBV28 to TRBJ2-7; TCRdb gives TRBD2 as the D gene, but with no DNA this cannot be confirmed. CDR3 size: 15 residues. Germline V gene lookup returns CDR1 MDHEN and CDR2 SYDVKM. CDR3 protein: CASSLETGGSYEQYF.

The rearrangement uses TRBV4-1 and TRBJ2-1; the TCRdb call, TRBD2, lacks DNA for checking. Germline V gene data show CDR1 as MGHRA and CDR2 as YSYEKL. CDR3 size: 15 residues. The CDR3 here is CASSHGTSGYNEQFF.